The clone carrying this T cell receptor (beta chain) came up a few times. What it recognizes is unknown. The source of the sample is a study of cytomegalovirus exposure and HLA in healthy donors. Study background: Across 350 to 400 genotyped donors, roughly 80% landed in the Caucasian-associated ancestry cluster. Study results and caveats: What a later analysis showed was that several of the most significant clusters appeared linked to common viral pathogens.

CDR3 length: 14 residues. Looked up from germline, CDR1 is SEHNR and CDR2 is FQNEAQ (reference sequence). Trimming took off 0 bases at V and 4 bases at J, with 9 bases between the two ends. The primer mix had 60 Vbeta and 13 Jbeta primers. Original handling: Unique TCR beta chains totaled roughly 79 million in a later count, with about 11 million of them shared. The repertoire was sequenced with immunoSEQ multiplex PCR; TCRdb's copy has only in-frame clones and lacks some. V and J calls and clone size are given by that table; D and trimming were obtained from the DNA. The sample lists some 180,000 clones, under 80% occurring once.

The sequenced sample consisted of PBMCs. The chain is built from TRBV7-9 and TRBJ1-2; D gene uncertain. The TCR was taken from a woman under 40 in good health and CMV-seropositive. The CDR3 sequence is CASSLATGSYGYTF. In DNA, the CDR3 is TGTGCCAGCAGCTTAGCCACCGGGAGCTATGGCTACACCTTC.